The 25 T cell receptor beta chains below were found in one sample sequenced in a study of T cell responses to AZD1222 COVID-19 vaccine. The method was immunoSEQ multiplex PCR; TCRdb's version includes in-frame clones alone and lacks a portion of them. The repertoire holds 85,000 to 100,000 clones, with over 85% as singletons. The sequenced sample was peripheral blood, obtained on day 0 of AZD1222 vaccination. These receptor sequences come from an adult in good health.

The chain recombines TRBV28 with TRBJ1-1; 9 bases line up with TRBD1. J lost 4 bases, V lost 6 bases, and 18 bases had no gene match. The CDR3 spans 18 residues. The germline gives CDR1 MDHEN, CDR2 SYDVKM. CDR3: CASRNYERTGEEGTEAFF. The CDR3 nucleotides read TGTGCCAGCAGAAATTACGAGAGGACAGGGGAAGAGGGCACTGAAGCTTTCTTT.

The chain links TRBV18 to TRBJ1-1, with 8 bases that match TRBD1. Germline V lookup: CDR1 KGHSH, CDR2 LQKENI. The V segment lost 6 bases and the J segment 4 bases; nucleotides outside the gene matches: 4. CDR3 length equals 13 residues. In nucleotides, the CDR3 is TGTGCCAGCTCTCTAGACAGGGGCACTGAAGCTTTCTTT. This encodes CASSLDRGTEAFF.

The chain couples TRBV4-1 to TRBJ2-1; 14 bases match TRBD2. Losses at the gene ends were 1 base for V and 10 bases for J; bases not matched to a gene: 9. The CDR3 covers 17 residues. Germline CDR1 and CDR2: MGHRA and YSYEKL. CDR3 DNA sequence: TGCGCCAGCAGCCAAGTAGAGGGACTAGCGGGGGCGTTGGAGCAGTTCTTC. Residues: CASSQVEGLAGALEQFF.

The V gene is TRBV5-6, the J gene TRBJ1-2, with D possibly TRBD1 on 5 matching bases. Trimming stripped 1 base from V and 2 bases from J, with 15 bases between. Per the germline V gene, CDR1 is SGHDT and CDR2 is YYEEEE. This CDR3 is 16 amino acids long. The CDR3 reads CASSLLDSFQNYGYTF. The CDR3 DNA follows: TGTGCCAGCAGCTTGCTTGACAGTTTTCAAAACTATGGCTACACCTTC.

The V gene is TRBV13, the J gene TRBJ2-5; 8 bases map to TRBD1. CDR1 and CDR2 (germline): PRHDT, FYEKMQ (reference sequence). After removal of 5 bases from V and 4 bases from J, the junction contained 9 bases not matched to a gene. The CDR3 totals 15 residues. The CDR3 DNA sequence: TGTGCCAGCAGCAAGCGGACAGGGACACGAGAGACCCAGTACTTC. It encodes CASSKRTGTRETQYF.

The CDR3 loop is CASSYSMGGAEAFF. For the CDR3, the DNA is TGTGCCAGCAGTTACTCGATGGGTGGCGCTGAAGCTTTCTTT. The chain recombines TRBV6-5 with TRBJ1-1; D is undetermined. V was clipped by 0 bases and J by 6 bases, with 11 bases between them. The CDR3 extends over 14 amino acids. Germline assignment: CDR1 MNHEY and CDR2 SVGAGI.

The rearrangement joins TRBV27 to TRBJ2-7; D is perhaps TRBD1 or TRBD2 (5 bases each). V was pared by 6 bases and J by 4 bases, with 16 bases between. Per germline, CDR1 MNHEY and CDR2 SMNVEV (reference sequence). This CDR3 has 14 amino acids. CDR3 loop: CASSPRGVDYEQYF. Here the CDR3 DNA reads TGTGCCAGCAGCCCGAGAGGGGTAGATTACGAGCAGTACTTC.

This clone showed up just once. The chain carries TRBV6-5 and TRBJ1-3; perhaps TRBD1 as D (5 bases). Trimming removed 9 bases from V and 0 bases from J, with 12 bases in between. Per germline, CDR1 MNHEY and CDR2 SVGAGI. This CDR3 is built from 14 residues. CDR3: CASGGGSSGNTIYF. Written as DNA, the CDR3 is TGTGCCAGTGGGGGGGGGAGCTCTGGAAACACCATATATTTT.

The V gene is TRBV28, the J gene TRBJ2-7, with D hard to call. The V and J ends lost 6 bases and 0 bases respectively, with 12 bases between them. Germline CDR1 reads MDHEN; CDR2 reads SYDVKM. The CDR3 is 14 amino acids. The CDR3 DNA follows: TGTGCCAGCAGGAATGGCGGAAGCTCCTACGAGCAGTACTTC. Amino acids: CASRNGGSSYEQYF. Full variable domain (missing parts from reference TRBV28 and TRBJ2-7): DVKVTQSSRYLVKRTGEKVFLECVQDMDHENMFWYRQDPGLGLRLIYFSYDVKMKEKGDIPEGYSVSREKKERFSLILESASTNQTSMYLCASRNGGSSYEQYFGPGTRLTVT.

V is TRBV5-1 and J is TRBJ2-3, with a weak D call TRBD1 (7 bases). In germline, CDR1 is SGHRS, CDR2 YFSETQ. V dropped 2 bases and J dropped 5 bases, with 12 bases sitting between them. The CDR3 spans 14 residues. CDR3 DNA: TGCGCCAGCAGCTTAGCCAGGGGGGAAGATACGCAGTATTTT. This sequence encodes CASSLARGEDTQYF.

The chain links TRBV7-2 to TRBJ1-4; D not certain. The CDR3 covers 13 residues. V gave up 5 bases and J gave up 8 bases, with 12 bases separating them. Germline V lookup: CDR1 SGHTA, CDR2 FQGNSA. The CDR3 DNA sequence: TGTGCCAGCAGCCCCATCTGGGGAGAAAAACTGTTTTTT. This sequence encodes CASSPIWGEKLFF. Full variable domain (missing parts from reference TRBV7-2 and TRBJ1-4): GAGVSQSPSNKVTEKGKDVELRCDPISGHTALYWYRQSLGQGLEFLIYFQGNSAPDKSGLPSDRFSAERTGGSVSTLTIQRTQQEDSAVYLCASSPIWGEKLFFGSGTQLSVL.

The V gene is TRBV28, the J gene TRBJ1-2; D call uncertain. The CDR3 runs to 12 residues. V was shortened by 2 bases and J by 6 bases, with 7 bases between the two germline ends. The germline CDR1 and CDR2 sequences are MDHEN and SYDVKM. The CDR3 nucleotides are TGTGCCAGCAGTTTACCCCAGAATGGCTACACCTTC. This translates into CASSLPQNGYTF.

This sequence joins TRBV4-1 and TRBJ2-1; 11 bases are shared with TRBD2. The CDR3 is 19 amino acids. Trimming at V came to 5 bases and at J to 0 bases, leaving 12 bases not matched to a gene. The germline V gene has CDR1 MGHRA and CDR2 YSYEKL. The CDR3 reads CASSFRLAGLTSSYNEQFF. In nucleotides, the CDR3 is TGCGCCAGCAGCTTTAGACTAGCGGGACTGACATCCTCCTACAATGAGCAGTTCTTC.

This chain links TRBV5-1 with TRBJ1-3; maybe TRBD1 (5 bases). The germline gives CDR1 SGHRS, CDR2 YFSETQ. With 4 bases removed from V and 1 base from J, the gap between germline ends came to 9 bases. The CDR3 spans 14 residues. The CDR3 DNA sequence: TGCGCCAGCAGCCCTGAGGGGTCTGGAAACACCATATATTTT. Amino acid sequence: CASSPEGSGNTIYF.

Of note for this clone: The junction departs from germline at one end; a sequencing error may be responsible. This chain joins TRBV5-6 and TRBJ1-3; maybe TRBD1 (6 bases). CDR1 and CDR2 (germline): SGHDT, YYEEEE. The CDR3 runs to 14 residues. The CDR3: CASSLDSSGNTIYF. The DNA of the CDR3 is TGTGCCAGCAGTTTGGACAGCTCTGGAAACACCATATATTTT.

The table lists this clone with a count of one. The chain is built from TRBV11-2 and TRBJ2-1, with D perhaps TRBD2 (5 bases). Germline lookup yields CDR1 SGHAT and CDR2 FQNNGV. V was clipped by 1 base and J by 8 bases, with 12 bases between them. This CDR3 is 14 amino acids long. The CDR3 DNA is TGTGCCAGCAGCTTAGGTCTAGTTAGCGATGAGCAGTTCTTC. This translates into CASSLGLVSDEQFF. Full variable domain (remainder filled in from reference TRBV11-2 and TRBJ2-1): EAGVAQSPRYKIIEKRQSVAFWCNPISGHATLYWYQQILGQGPKLLIQFQNNGVVDDSQLPKDRFSAERLKGVDSTLKIQPAKLEDSAVYLCASSLGLVSDEQFFGPGTRLTVL.

This chain joins TRBV27 and TRBJ1-6, with D perhaps TRBD1 (5 bases). V lost 2 bases and J lost 9, with 17 bases in between. The CDR3 runs 16 residues. Per the germline V gene, CDR1 is MNHEY and CDR2 is SMNVEV (reference sequence). The DNA of the CDR3 is TGTGCCAGCAGTTTAAGGGACCCGAGGTTGAGTTCACCCCTCCACTTT. Amino acid sequence: CASSLRDPRLSSPLHF.

The chain carries TRBV12-3 or TRBV12-4 and TRBJ1-2; no clear D. This CDR3 is 13 amino acids long. V lost 4 bases, J lost 3 bases, and 9 bases lay in between. The CDR3 DNA reads TGTGCCAGCAGTTCAGACGGGGACTATGGCTACACCTTC. Translated: CASSSDGDYGYTF.

V gene TRBV3-1 (or the pseudogene TRBV3-2) combines with J gene TRBJ2-3; 9 bases fit TRBD2. V was clipped by 4 bases and J by 9 bases; unmatched bases: 5. The CDR3 loop spans 13 amino acids. Germline loops: CDR1 LGHDT, CDR2 YNNKEL (reference sequence). The CDR3 DNA reads as TGTGCCAGCAGCCCCCTAGCGGGGCAGACGCAGTATTTT. Its translation: CASSPLAGQTQYF.

The chain employs TRBV7-6 and TRBJ1-6, with TRBD1 as a possible D gene (5 bases). V was cut by 5 bases and J by 7 bases, with 18 bases left in between. The CDR3 consists of 16 residues. CDR1 is SGHVS and CDR2 is FNYEAQ in the germline V gene. CDR3 amino acids: CASSASPGTANSPLHF. CDR3 DNA sequence: TGTGCCAGCAGCGCTTCGCCCGGGACCGCAAATTCACCCCTCCACTTT.

CDR3: CASSFDWPGSGANVLTF. The CDR3 DNA reads TGTGCCAGCAGCTTCGACTGGCCGGGCTCTGGGGCCAACGTCCTGACTTTC. The chain uses TRBV5-6 and TRBJ2-6; D uncertain. The ends were cut back, 2 bases at V and 0 bases at J, with 12 bases in the middle. The germline V gene has CDR1 SGHDT and CDR2 YYEEEE. CDR3 length: 17 residues.

The chain carries TRBV30 and TRBJ2-7; D call uncertain. The CDR3 contains 14 residues. The germline V and J ends were trimmed by 1 base and 9 bases, with 19 bases remaining between them. Germline lookup yields CDR1 GTSNPN and CDR2 SVGIG (reference sequence). The CDR3 is CAWSDRASLFSQYF. The CDR3 nucleotides read TGTGCCTGGAGTGACCGGGCCTCGTTGTTCTCGCAGTACTTC.

CDR3 in amino acids: CASSPGQGTPYEQYF. The CDR3 bases are TGTGCCAGCAGCCCGGGACAGGGGACCCCCTACGAGCAGTACTTC. V gene TRBV3-1 (or the pseudogene TRBV3-2) combines with J gene TRBJ2-7; 10 positions match TRBD1. The germline gives CDR1 LGHDT, CDR2 YNNKEL (reference sequence). This CDR3 contains 15 residues. The V and J ends lost 4 bases and 2 bases, in that order; junction bases with no gene match: 5.

This clone was seen just once. V and J are TRBV19 and TRBJ2-5; unclear D gene. V lost 3 bases and J 2 bases, leaving 13 bases between the germline ends. Germline V lookup: CDR1 LNHDA, CDR2 SQIVND (reference sequence). The CDR3 runs 15 residues. CDR3 bases: TGTGCCAGTAGTATGGGTAGGGCTCCGCAAGAGACCCAGTACTTC. Amino acid sequence: CASSMGRAPQETQYF.

This chain uses TRBV6-5 with TRBJ1-4; D is unresolved. Germline-derived CDR1 and CDR2 are MNHEY and SVGAGI. V lost 7 bases and J 5 bases, leaving 11 bases between the germline ends. CDR3 size: 13 residues. CDR3 residues: CASKRAVNEKLFF. In DNA, the CDR3 is TGTGCCAGCAAAAGAGCGGTCAATGAAAAACTGTTTTTT.